The clone carrying this T cell receptor beta chain was detected a few times. Its specificity is not known. The TCR beta cDNA libraries carried unique molecular identifiers. TCRdb re-called the PCR reads with MiXCR, one entry per CDR3 protein. The profile shows some 890,000 distinct CDR3 sequences, about 57% of them singletons. This sample was taken from a study of post-analysis software for immune sequencing data. The CDR3 is 13 residues long. V was cut by 7 bases and J by 6 bases, with 13 bases left in between. Germline loops: CDR1 SNHLY, CDR2 FYNNEI. General study findings and limits: Among multiple sclerosis patients, normalized Chao1 diversity was significantly below that of controls. Higher frequency in patients than in controls was seen for about five TRBV segments, with TRBV5-6, TRBV5-1 and TRBV20-1 among them.

The TCR sequence derives from a girl aged 5 to 17 with multiple sclerosis. The chain joins TRBV2 to TRBJ2-1; D call uncertain. The sample comprised blood. The DNA of the CDR3 is TGTGCCAGCAAGGGAACTACCCTCAATGAGCAGTTCTTC. The encoded protein is CASKGTTLNEQFF.